A single sample is the source of the 16 T cell receptor beta chains below, sequenced in a study of T cells in Graves' hyperthyroidism and ophthalmopathy. From RNA transcripts, TCR beta CDR3 regions were amplified. HTBI primers were the set used in a first-round RT-PCR of the TCR CDR3. TCRdb recomputed calls from the multiplex PCR reads with MiXCR, one row per CDR3 protein. The sample shows about 740,000 distinct CDR3 sequences, approximately 15% of them seen only once. The sequenced sample consisted of blood. All receptors derive from a young woman with Graves' hyperthyroidism.

This clonotype was observed a few times. This chain links TRBV29-1 with TRBJ2-1; no clear D gene. CDR3 length equals 12 residues. Trimming stripped 5 bases from V and 0 bases from J, with 5 bases between. Germline V gene sequence: CDR1 SQVTM, CDR2 ANQGSEA. For the CDR3, the DNA is TGCAGCGTTCGTTACTCCTACAATGAGCAGTTCTTC. This encodes CSVRYSYNEQFF.

This clonotype has just a few counts. This sequence joins TRBV10-3 and TRBJ2-7; 9 bases fit TRBD1. Per the germline V gene, CDR1 is ENHRY and CDR2 is SYGVKD. V was clipped by 5 bases and J by 2 bases; unmatched bases: 4. The CDR3 is 14 amino acids. Here the CDR3 DNA reads TGTGCCATCAGTTGGACAGGGGCCACCTACGAGCAGTACTTC. It specifies CAISWTGATYEQYF.

This clonotype was recorded many times. This chain joins TRBV7-3 and TRBJ2-1; a possible D gene is TRBD1 (6 bases). This CDR3 comprises 16 residues. Between the trimmed V and J ends, which lost 3 bases and 7 bases, there was a span of 19 bases. Germline V gene sequence: CDR1 SGHTA, CDR2 FQGTGA. CDR3 nucleotide sequence: TGTGCCAGCAGCTTTACAGGGAACCCATCGGGGAATGAGCAGTTCTTC. Translating gives CASSFTGNPSGNEQFF.

This clonotype was seen a handful of times. V usage is TRBV9 and J usage is TRBJ2-7, with 10 bases lining up with TRBD2. In germline, CDR1 is SGDLS, CDR2 YYNGEE. With V trimmed by 0 bases and J by 3 bases, 6 bases remained unmatched. CDR3 length: 16 amino acids. This CDR3 is CASSVGLAGVDYEQYF. In DNA, the CDR3 is TGTGCCAGCAGCGTAGGGCTAGCGGGAGTGGACTACGAGCAGTACTTC.

This clonotype came up many times. The chain combines TRBV2 with TRBJ1-1, with a tentative D call TRBD1 (5 bases). Looked up from germline, CDR1 is SNHLY and CDR2 is FYNNEI. The CDR3 sequence is 15 residues long. V dropped 3 bases and J dropped 0 bases, with 11 bases sitting between them. The CDR3 region has the DNA TGTGCCAGCAGTGACCCCAGGGAGATGAACACTGAAGCTTTCTTT. It yields the protein CASSDPREMNTEAFF.

The rearrangement uses TRBV6-2 or TRBV6-3 and TRBJ2-7, with D maybe TRBD1 (6 bases). The CDR3 is made up of 14 amino acids. Per germline, CDR1 MNHEY and CDR2 SVGEGT. Trimming left V 4 bases short and J 1 base short, with 11 bases between. CDR3: CASSWTAGSYEQYF. CDR3 nucleotide sequence: TGTGCCAGCAGTTGGACAGCTGGTTCCTACGAGCAGTACTTC.

This clonotype was recorded many times. V is TRBV28 and J is TRBJ2-1; D is possibly TRBD1 (5 bases). Germline assignment: CDR1 MDHEN and CDR2 SYDVKM. The V and J ends lost 5 bases and 0 bases respectively, with 17 bases between them. The CDR3 spans 17 residues. In DNA form, the CDR3 reads TGTGCCAGCAGTCAACTCAGGGTTTTAGGCTCCTACAATGAGCAGTTCTTC. It specifies CASSQLRVLGSYNEQFF.

This clonotype was detected ten times or more. CDR3 region: CASSRPGTGDNEQFF. The CDR3 DNA is TGTGCCAGCAGCCGTCCCGGGACAGGGGACAATGAGCAGTTCTTC. This chain links TRBV7-8 with TRBJ2-1; 10 bases agree with TRBD1. V was pared by 5 bases and J by 5 bases, with 6 bases of the junction left unmatched. The CDR3 totals 15 residues. In germline, CDR1 is SGHVS, CDR2 FQNEAQ.

This clonotype was counted ten times or more. The J gene is TRBJ2-3, the V gene TRBV25-1; 8 bases line up with TRBD2. The germline V gene has CDR1 MGHDK and CDR2 SYGVNS. The CDR3 sequence is 14 residues long. The V and J ends lost 6 bases and 6 bases, in that order; junction bases with no gene match: 8. Written as DNA, the CDR3 is TGTGCCAGCAGGGCGGGAGGACTCTTCGATACGCAGTATTTT. Residues: CASRAGGLFDTQYF.

The J gene is TRBJ2-2, the V gene TRBV28; 10 positions agree with TRBD2. Germline V gene data show CDR1 as MDHEN and CDR2 as SYDVKM. There are 18 residues in the CDR3. After removal of 4 bases from V and 3 bases from J, the junction contained 11 bases not matched to a gene. CDR3 sequence: CASSYWASGSSDTGELFF. CDR3 DNA: TGTGCCAGCAGTTATTGGGCTAGCGGGAGTAGTGACACCGGGGAGCTGTTTTTT. Combining the CDR3 with reference TRBV28 and TRBJ2-2 gives the whole variable domain DVKVTQSSRYLVKRTGEKVFLECVQDMDHENMFWYRQDPGLGLRLIYFSYDVKMKEKGDIPEGYSVSREKKERFSLILESASTNQTSMYLCASSYWASGSSDTGELFFGEGSRLTVL.

This clonotype was picked up many times. The J gene is TRBJ1-2, the V gene TRBV7-2, with D unclear. V lost 5 bases and J lost 2, with 18 bases in between. CDR1 is SGHTA, CDR2 FQGNSA, per germline. This CDR3 region has 16 residues. The CDR3 reads CASSPHRLRYNYGYTF. CDR3 nucleotides: TGTGCCAGCAGCCCCCACCGACTGCGTTACAACTATGGCTACACCTTC.

This clonotype appeared many times. The chain combines TRBV28 with TRBJ2-5; no definite D call. Looked up from germline, CDR1 is MDHEN and CDR2 is SYDVKM. V lost 6 bases to trimming and J lost 0 bases, with 14 bases between them. This CDR3 region has 15 residues. CDR3 region: CASRGHGRDQETQYF. CDR3 sequence (DNA): TGTGCCAGCAGGGGCCACGGACGGGACCAAGAGACCCAGTACTTC. Complete variable domain (other parts from reference TRBV28 and TRBJ2-5): DVKVTQSSRYLVKRTGEKVFLECVQDMDHENMFWYRQDPGLGLRLIYFSYDVKMKEKGDIPEGYSVSREKKERFSLILESASTNQTSMYLCASRGHGRDQETQYFGPGTRLLVL.

This clonotype occurred a few times. The chain is built from TRBV9 and TRBJ1-5, with D perhaps TRBD1 (6 bases). The germline V gene has CDR1 SGDLS and CDR2 YYNGEE. The ends were cut back, 3 bases at V and 7 bases at J, with 14 bases in the middle. The CDR3 is made up of 14 amino acids. CDR3 protein: CASSARGAGQPQHF. In DNA form, the CDR3 reads TGTGCCAGCAGCGCTCGGGGGGCTGGGCAGCCCCAGCATTTT.

This clonotype was seen many times. The J gene is TRBJ1-1, the V gene TRBV12-3 or TRBV12-4; no clear D gene. Trimming shortened V by 1 base and J by 1 base, and 10 bases separated the two germline ends. This CDR3 has 15 residues. The CDR3 nucleotides read TGTGCCAGCAGTTTAGGGCGCAGAACGAACACTGAAGCTTTCTTT. This encodes CASSLGRRTNTEAFF.

The chain links TRBV30 to TRBJ1-1; 7 positions agree with TRBD1. The ends lost 1 base at V and 4 bases at J; junction bases unmatched: 3. There are 13 residues in the CDR3. Germline CDR1 is GTSNPN and CDR2 is SVGIG (reference sequence). The CDR3 DNA reads as TGTGCCTGGAGTGCAGGGGGTCCCACTGAAGCTTTCTTT. It is translated as CAWSAGGPTEAFF.

The chain has TRBV30 and TRBJ2-2; D ambiguous. The germline V gene encodes CDR1 GTSNPN and CDR2 SVGIG (reference sequence). There are 10 residues in the CDR3. Trimming cost V 5 bases and J 8 bases, with 6 bases left between them. The CDR3 here is CAWGRGELFF. DNA for the CDR3: TGTGCCTGGGGCAGGGGGGAGCTGTTTTTT.